A selection of T cell receptor beta chains follows, all from one sample in a study of blood T cell repertoires in COVID-19. Sequencing used immunoSEQ multiplex PCR; TCRdb keeps in-frame clones, though not all of them. The sample yields 150,000 to 200,000 clones, 86% seen once. Sequenced: peripheral blood. The receptors were gathered from a man between 60 and 75 years old with acute or convalescent COVID-19. Both conserved end residues are trimmed from each CDR3. Only some rows state a clone size, as once, few, many or a class for expanded clones.

clone size: .; J gene: TRBJ2-7; V gene: TRBV24-1; CDR3 protein: ATSDVAGTGDEQY
clone size: .; J gene: TRBJ2-1; V gene: TRBV7-9; CDR3 protein: ASSLPPRTSGSNEQF
clone size: .; J gene: TRBJ2-2; V gene: TRBV5-1; CDR3 protein: ASSLQAGGDTGELF
clone size: .; J gene: TRBJ1-2; V gene: TRBV28; CDR3 protein: ASRKGANYGYT
clone size: .; J gene: TRBJ1-1; V gene: TRBV6-5; CDR3 protein: ASSYLQGTNTEAF
clone size: .; J gene: TRBJ1-2; V gene: TRBV28; CDR3 protein: ASSPGQGRYGYT
clone size: few; J gene: TRBJ2-2; V gene: TRBV7-9; CDR3 protein: ASSHFTGELF
clone size: few; J gene: TRBJ2-3; V gene: TRBV5-1; CDR3 protein: ASSLPLAGRGIDTQY
clone size: .; J gene: TRBJ1-4; V gene: TRBV28; CDR3 protein: ASSFPPNEKLF
clone size: .; J gene: TRBJ1-3; V gene: TRBV28; CDR3 protein: ASSFGPREGGNTIY
clone size: .; J gene: TRBJ2-1; V gene: TRBV10-3; CDR3 protein: AISETGTRSNNEQF
clone size: few; J gene: TRBJ1-5; V gene: TRBV6-5; CDR3 protein: ASSYSIVGLVWPQH
clone size: .; J gene: TRBJ1-1; V gene: TRBV19; CDR3 protein: ASSVGLANTEAF